These 31 T cell receptor beta chains came from one sample sequenced in a study of blood T cells in healthy people across ages. The second PCR ran roughly 6 to 11 cycles with a sample-barcoded 5' primer and J-beta primers. TCRdb analysed the 5' RACE reads with MiXCR anew, one entry per CDR3 protein. The sample records about 970,000 distinct CDR3 sequences, 51% being singletons. Sequencing was done on a sample of blood. The receptors here all came from an older woman in good health.

This clonotype was detected a few times. CDR3 nucleotides: TGCAGCGCTGGGACCATACGGACGACCCAGTACTTC. Protein product: CSAGTIRTTQYF. The chain is built from TRBV29-1 and TRBJ2-5, with D perhaps being TRBD1 or TRBD2 (5 bases each). The ends were cut back, 7 bases at V and 7 bases at J, with 16 bases in the middle. Germline V CDR1 and CDR2: SQVTM, ANQGSEA. The CDR3 contains 12 residues.

This clonotype was recorded a few times. The rearrangement uses TRBV20-1 and TRBJ2-7; 10 bases agree with TRBD2. The CDR3 length is 15 residues. The germline gives CDR1 DFQATT, CDR2 SNEGSKA (reference sequence). J lost 5 bases, V lost 6 bases, and 13 bases had no gene match. CDR3 in DNA: TGCAGTGCCATTAAAGCGGGAGGGCCGCTCAACGAGCAGTACTTC. Protein product: CSAIKAGGPLNEQYF.

V is TRBV20-1 and J is TRBJ2-5; D unresolved. The CDR3 runs to 11 residues. From germline, CDR1 is DFQATT and CDR2 SNEGSKA (reference sequence). V was shortened by 6 bases and J by 5 bases, with 10 bases between the two germline ends. In DNA, the CDR3 is TGCAGTGCAACCGATTGGGAGACCCAGTACTTC. Translating it yields CSATDWETQYF.

This clonotype has ten or more counts. The chain employs TRBV27 and TRBJ2-7; the match to TRBD2 covers 12 bases. The CDR3 totals 14 residues. V shed 7 bases, J shed 6 bases, and the junction held 7 bases outside the gene matches. The germline V gene has CDR1 MNHEY and CDR2 SMNVEV (reference sequence). CDR3 in DNA: TGTGCCAGCACCACTAGCGGGAGGTCCCTCGAGCAGTACTTC. Its translation: CASTTSGRSLEQYF.

The V call is TRBV29-1, the J call TRBJ2-1; 10 bases fit TRBD2. The V gene's germline CDR1 is SQVTM and CDR2 ANQGSEA. The V gene end was trimmed by 4 bases and the J gene end by 4 bases; junction bases not matched to a gene: 4. The CDR3 has 14 amino acids. The CDR3 protein is CSVGPSGSYNEQFF. In DNA form, the CDR3 reads TGCAGCGTTGGGCCTAGCGGGAGTTACAATGAGCAGTTCTTC.

This chain links TRBV9 with TRBJ2-3; D remains ambiguous. The CDR3 runs 14 residues. CDR1 and CDR2 (germline): SGDLS, YYNGEE. The V and J ends lost 2 bases and 8 bases respectively, with 15 bases between them. The CDR3 here is CASSVRGEQGTQYF. The CDR3 coding sequence is TGTGCCAGCAGCGTCAGAGGTGAACAAGGTACGCAGTATTTT. The variable domain in full, with the rest retrieved from reference TRBV9 and TRBJ2-3, is DSGVTQTPKHLITATGQRVTLRCSPRSGDLSVYWYQQSLDQGLQFLIQYYNGEERAKGNILERFSAQQFPDLHSELNLSSLELGDSALYFCASSVRGEQGTQYFGPGTRLTVL.

Concerning this clonotype: One end of the junction does not line up with germline, which may come from a read error. The chain combines TRBV7-2 with TRBJ2-3; 10 bases are shared with TRBD2. The length of the CDR3 is 15 residues. Germline V CDR1 and CDR2: SGHTA, FQGNSA. CDR3: CASSLGASGSNTRYF. DNA for the CDR3: TGTGCCAGCAGCCTCGGGGCTAGCGGGAGTAATACGCGGTATTTT.

V gene TRBV3-1 combines with J gene TRBJ2-5; unclear D gene. Germline loops: CDR1 LGHDT, CDR2 YNNKEL (reference sequence). The germline V and J ends were trimmed by 1 base and 2 bases, with 8 bases remaining between them. CDR3 length: 14 residues. The CDR3 coding sequence is TGTGCCAGCAGCCAAGCGAACTTACAAGAGACCCAGTACTTC. The encoded protein is CASSQANLQETQYF.

The rearrangement joins TRBV6-2 or TRBV6-3 to TRBJ2-7; D remains ambiguous. Germline CDR1 and CDR2: MNHEY and SVGEGT. V was clipped by 3 bases and J by 4 bases, with 16 bases between them. The CDR3 totals 15 residues. The CDR3 reads CASSYQNPGKYEQYF. CDR3 bases: TGTGCCAGCAGTTATCAGAACCCGGGCAAATACGAGCAGTACTTC.

V usage is TRBV20-1 and J usage is TRBJ2-1, with TRBD2 identical over 8 bases. Trimming took 6 bases from V and 4 from J; bases not matched to a gene: 11. CDR3 length: 15 amino acids. CDR1 and CDR2 (germline): DFQATT, SNEGSKA (reference sequence). The CDR3 loop reads CSAGGGSGAYNEQFF. Here the CDR3 DNA reads TGCAGTGCCGGGGGGGGCTCCGGGGCTTACAATGAGCAGTTCTTC.

The rearrangement uses TRBV20-1 and TRBJ2-7, with 7 bases fitting TRBD2. After removal of 4 bases from V and 6 bases from J, the junction contained 6 bases not matched to a gene. The CDR3 covers 12 residues. In germline, CDR1 is DFQATT, CDR2 SNEGSKA (reference sequence). CDR3: CSATISGGEQYF. The CDR3, as DNA: TGCAGTGCTACCATTTCGGGGGGCGAGCAGTACTTC.

This chain joins TRBV4-1 and TRBJ2-5; D is uncertain. The J call may be in error: the DNA end matches TRBJ2-7 better. The CDR3 totals 14 residues. Germline V gene lookup returns CDR1 MGHRA and CDR2 YSYEKL. The CDR3 spells CASSSRVPTYEQYF. As DNA, the CDR3 is TGCGCCAGCAGCAGCCGGGTTCCGACCTACGAGCAGTACTTC.

J is TRBJ2-1 and V is TRBV7-2, with 7 bases lining up with TRBD2. The trim removed 5 bases at V and 7 bases at J, leaving 8 bases unmatched. Germline CDR1 reads SGHTA; CDR2 reads FQGNSA. The CDR3 length is 14 residues. The CDR3 sequence: CASSRRSGVNEQFF. The CDR3 DNA follows: TGTGCCAGCAGCCGGAGGAGCGGGGTTAATGAGCAGTTCTTC.

The chain links TRBV12-3 or TRBV12-4 to TRBJ2-5; 11 bases are shared with TRBD2. Trimming took 3 bases from V and 11 from J; bases not matched to a gene: 8. The CDR3 covers 14 residues. The CDR3 protein is CASSFGLAGGGQYF. DNA for the CDR3: TGTGCCAGCAGTTTTGGGCTAGCGGGAGGTGGGCAGTACTTC.

A few counts support this clonotype. V and J are TRBV29-1 and TRBJ2-5, with unresolved D. Germline CDR1 SQVTM, CDR2 ANQGSEA. The CDR3 spans 11 residues. V was shortened by 8 bases and J by 5 bases, with 12 bases between the two germline ends. The CDR3 region has the DNA TGCAGCACCGAGGAAAGCGAGACCCAGTACTTC. This translates into CSTEESETQYF.

This clonotype was seen just once. The rearrangement uses TRBV20-1 and TRBJ2-7; 14 bases line up with TRBD2. Germline CDR1 DFQATT, CDR2 SNEGSKA (reference sequence). CDR3 length: 19 amino acids. Trimming removed 1 base from V and 3 bases from J; junction bases left unmatched: 14. The CDR3 loop reads CSARVSGRSTSGRDYEQYF. The CDR3 DNA reads TGCAGTGCTAGAGTTTCGGGACGGTCGACTAGCGGGAGGGACTACGAGCAGTACTTC.

The J gene is TRBJ2-6, the V gene TRBV28, with no clear D. Deletions cut 2 bases from V and 0 bases from J, with 5 bases between. The length of the CDR3 is 15 residues. Germline V gene sequence: CDR1 MDHEN, CDR2 SYDVKM. This chain's CDR3 is CASSLTISGANVLTF. CDR3 DNA: TGTGCCAGCAGTTTAACGATCTCTGGGGCCAACGTCCTGACTTTC. Filled out from reference TRBV28 and TRBJ2-6, the complete variable domain reads DVKVTQSSRYLVKRTGEKVFLECVQDMDHENMFWYRQDPGLGLRLIYFSYDVKMKEKGDIPEGYSVSREKKERFSLILESASTNQTSMYLCASSLTISGANVLTFGAGSRLTVL.

The chain recombines TRBV27 with TRBJ2-3; D ambiguous. This CDR3 comprises 13 residues. With 6 bases removed from V and 4 bases from J, the gap between germline ends came to 11 bases. CDR1 MNHEY and CDR2 SMNVEV come from the germline V gene (reference sequence). CDR3 sequence reads: CASSPYQADTQYF. The CDR3 nucleotides read TGTGCCAGCAGCCCTTATCAGGCAGATACGCAGTATTTT.

The V gene is TRBV7-2, the J gene TRBJ2-3; TRBD2 matches at 12 bases. Per germline, CDR1 SGHTA and CDR2 FQGNSA. With V trimmed by 6 bases and J by 2 bases, 3 bases remained unmatched. This CDR3 contains 15 residues. CDR3 nucleotide sequence: TGTGCCAGCAGTGGACTAGCGGGGCCCACAGATACGCAGTATTTT. Protein product: CASSGLAGPTDTQYF.

This chain joins TRBV20-1 and TRBJ2-3, with TRBD2 as a possible D gene (5 bases). V was pared by 3 bases and J by 0 bases, with 13 bases between. Germline CDR1 is DFQATT and CDR2 is SNEGSKA (reference sequence). This CDR3 has 15 amino acids. The CDR3 bases are TGCAGTGCTAGTCCCGGGATCCCTAGCACAGATACGCAGTATTTT. It yields the protein CSASPGIPSTDTQYF.

The gene calls are TRBV7-9 and TRBJ2-7; possible D gene TRBD2, 6 bases. V lost 10 bases to trimming and J lost 4 bases, with 11 bases between them. CDR1 SEHNR and CDR2 FQNEAQ come from the germline V gene (reference sequence). The CDR3 runs 11 residues. The CDR3 nucleotides read TGTGCCACCCTTGGGGGGTACGAGCAGTACTTC. Its protein is CATLGGYEQYF.

This clonotype appeared many times. The chain is built from TRBV7-3 and TRBJ2-3; 8 nucleotides align to TRBD2. This CDR3 contains 15 residues. Germline trimming cut 6 bases from V and 4 bases from J; bases unmatched to any gene: 9. The germline V gene encodes CDR1 SGHTA and CDR2 FQGTGA. The CDR3 protein is CASSSGGERADTQYF. CDR3 DNA sequence: TGTGCCAGCAGTTCGGGGGGGGAGCGGGCAGATACGCAGTATTTT. Together with reference TRBV7-3 and TRBJ2-3, the CDR3 gives the full variable domain: GAGVSQTPSNKVTEKGKYVELRCDPISGHTALYWYRQSLGQGPEFLIYFQGTGAADDSGLPNDRFFAVRPEGSVSTLKIQRTERGDSAVYLCASSSGGERADTQYFGPGTRLTVL.

This chain joins TRBV28 and TRBJ1-1; 9 bases map to TRBD1. Germline CDR1 MDHEN, CDR2 SYDVKM. This CDR3 has 13 amino acids. J lost 11 bases, V lost 6 bases, and 10 bases had no gene match. CDR3 bases: TGTGCCAGCAGACGAACAGGGGGCGCGGTGGCTTTCTTT. Residues: CASRRTGGAVAFF.

The J gene is TRBJ2-7, the V gene TRBV28; TRBD1 aligns across 9 bases. Germline V lookup: CDR1 MDHEN, CDR2 SYDVKM. The CDR3 consists of 14 residues. V lost 8 bases and J lost 0; bases outside the gene matches: 5. This CDR3 is CASGGTGYSYEQYF. For the CDR3, the DNA is TGTGCCAGCGGGGGGACAGGGTACTCCTACGAGCAGTACTTC.

This clonotype is a singleton in its sample. J is TRBJ1-1 and V is TRBV12-3 or TRBV12-4; 7 bases map to TRBD1. The CDR3 sequence is 14 residues long. J lost 4 bases, V lost 3 bases, and 5 bases had no gene match. The DNA of the CDR3 is TGTGCCAGCAGTTTTGGGACAGTAGGCACTGAAGCTTTCTTT. It yields the protein CASSFGTVGTEAFF.

Written as DNA, the CDR3 is TGTGCCAGCAGCCGTACTAGCGGGAGGGTAGATGAGCAGTTCTTC. Translating it yields CASSRTSGRVDEQFF. The chain carries TRBV4-2 and TRBJ2-1, with TRBD2 matching 13 bases. Germline lookup yields CDR1 LGHNA and CDR2 YNFKEQ. The CDR3 totals 15 residues. V lost 4 bases, J lost 8 bases, and 5 bases stayed unmatched.

This clonotype turned up a few times. The chain links TRBV5-1 to TRBJ1-2; maybe TRBD1 (5 bases). The germline V and J ends were trimmed by 1 base and 3 bases, with 10 bases remaining between them. Germline V gives CDR1 SGHRS, CDR2 YFSETQ. The CDR3 covers 14 residues. CDR3: CASSLNTGDYGYTF. In DNA form, the CDR3 reads TGCGCCAGCAGCTTGAATACAGGAGACTATGGCTACACCTTC.

The chain links TRBV12-3 or TRBV12-4 to TRBJ2-1; perhaps TRBD2 as D (5 bases). CDR3 length equals 13 residues. Trimming removed 5 bases from V and 9 bases from J, with 14 bases in between. CDR3 coding DNA: TGTGCCAGCAGTCCAACTAGTATTTCTGAGCAGTTCTTC. This gives the protein CASSPTSISEQFF.

This clonotype has at least ten counts. V gene TRBV7-2 combines with J gene TRBJ2-7, with 8 positions matching TRBD2. CDR1 and CDR2 from the germline V gene are SGHTA and FQGNSA. This CDR3 region has 15 residues. The trim removed 3 bases at V and 2 bases at J, leaving 6 bases unmatched. The chain's CDR3 is CASSLGGSGTYEQYF. CDR3 coding DNA: TGTGCCAGCAGCTTGGGGGGTAGCGGGACCTACGAGCAGTACTTC.

Concerning this clonotype itself: One base away lies a much larger clone, so this may be a sequencing read error. The rearrangement links TRBV10-3 to TRBJ2-1, with D possibly TRBD1 on 7 matching bases. The V end was cut by 11 bases, the J end by 6 bases, with 11 bases between. This CDR3 is 11 amino acids long. Germline CDR1 reads ENHRY; CDR2 reads SYGVKD. The CDR3 DNA reads as TGTGCCGCGGAGGGGGCCAATGAGCAGTTCTTC. Translation gives CAAEGANEQFF.

This sequence joins TRBV6-6 and TRBJ2-1, with a weak D call TRBD2 (6 bases). Germline V CDR1 and CDR2: MNHNY, SVGAGI (reference sequence). V lost 0 bases and J lost 8, with 14 bases in between. The CDR3 spans 15 residues. The CDR3 DNA reads TGTGCCAGCAGTTACTCGACCGGGAGAGGGTATGAGCAGTTCTTC. Amino acids: CASSYSTGRGYEQFF.